Shown below are 27 T cell receptor beta chains from a single sample sequenced in a study of T-cell reconstitution after alpha-beta-depleted transplantation in children. This sample's TCRbeta library carried unique molecular identifier barcodes. TCRdb analysed the PCR reads with MiXCR anew, one entry per CDR3 protein. The repertoire holds just under 350,000 distinct CDR3 sequences, about 17% seen once, with about 41% in the top ten. The sequencing used PBMCs, mostly from graft donor cells, collected 360 days after TCRalphabeta/CD19-depleted stem cell transplant. Receptors were obtained from a male patient aged 2-15 years who had a stem cell transplant for acute lymphoblastic leukemia, so the T cells may come from the graft donor.

Only a few counts were recorded for this clonotype. The rearrangement uses TRBV9 and TRBJ2-1, with D perhaps assigned TRBD1 or TRBD2 (6 bases each). This CDR3 comprises 16 residues. V lost 3 bases to trimming and J lost 2 bases, with 15 bases between them. Germline-derived CDR1 and CDR2 are SGDLS and YYNGEE. CDR3 coding DNA: TGTGCCAGCAGCGCACCACCGGGGGCCCCCTACAATGAGCAGTTCTTC. Its protein product is CASSAPPGAPYNEQFF.

This clonotype showed up just a few times. V usage is TRBV18 and J usage is TRBJ2-2; the D gene is possibly TRBD1 (6 bases). Trimming stripped 3 bases from V and 5 bases from J, with 10 bases between. From germline, CDR1 is KGHSH and CDR2 LQKENI. The CDR3 runs to 14 residues. The chain's CDR3 is CASSPTGQTGELFF. CDR3 nucleotide sequence: TGTGCCAGCTCACCTACAGGACAGACCGGGGAGCTGTTTTTT.

There are many counts of this clonotype. V is TRBV28 and J is TRBJ2-3; 9 positions agree with TRBD2. Germline V gene data show CDR1 as MDHEN and CDR2 as SYDVKM. This CDR3 has 16 residues. V lost 6 bases, J lost 2 bases, and 9 bases stayed unmatched. CDR3 coding DNA: TGTGCCAGCAGGAACCTAGCGGGATCGGACACAGATACGCAGTATTTT. Amino acid sequence: CASRNLAGSDTDTQYF.

This rearrangement joins TRBV4-1 to TRBJ2-4; D is ambiguous. This CDR3 spans 16 amino acids. V dropped 3 bases and J dropped 4 bases, with 16 bases sitting between them. CDR1 is MGHRA, CDR2 YSYEKL, per germline. CDR3 sequence (DNA): TGCGCCAGCAGCCAGCCCAGCAAACTACTAAAAAACATTCAGTACTTC. Translating it yields CASSQPSKLLKNIQYF.

This clonotype has a count of ten or more. V and J are TRBV28 and TRBJ1-3; no clear D gene. Germline V gene data show CDR1 as MDHEN and CDR2 as SYDVKM. The CDR3 spans 12 residues. Trimming removed 3 bases from V and 6 bases from J, with 6 bases in between. Written as DNA, the CDR3 is TGTGCCAGCAGTTTGGCAACAAACACCATATATTTT. This translates into CASSLATNTIYF. The entire variable domain, with the rest obtained from reference TRBV28 and TRBJ1-3, is as follows: DVKVTQSSRYLVKRTGEKVFLECVQDMDHENMFWYRQDPGLGLRLIYFSYDVKMKEKGDIPEGYSVSREKKERFSLILESASTNQTSMYLCASSLATNTIYFGEGSWLTVV.

As for this clonotype: An end of the junction differs from the germline gene, which may be a read error. The chain employs TRBV7-7 and TRBJ2-5; 7 nucleotides agree with TRBD1. The CDR3 length is 14 residues. Looked up from germline, CDR1 is SSHAT and CDR2 is FNYEAQ (reference sequence). CDR3 sequence: CASSLAPGGETQYF. CDR3 DNA: TGTGCTAGCAGCCTAGCCCCAGGGGGAGAGACCCAGTACTTC.

This clonotype was counted only a few times. The chain links TRBV12-5 to TRBJ1-2, with TRBD1 matching over 7 bases. The CDR3 loop spans 13 amino acids. Germline V lookup: CDR1 LGHNT, CDR2 FRNRAP. After removal of 7 bases from V and 8 bases from J, the junction contained 10 bases not matched to a gene. CDR3 bases: TGTGCTAGTGCCACGAGGGGGCTGAAGGGCTACACCTTC. Residues: CASATRGLKGYTF.

This rearrangement joins TRBV9 to TRBJ2-1, with D possibly called TRBD1 or TRBD2 (5 bases each). Between the trimmed V and J ends, which lost 7 bases and 9 bases, there was a span of 17 bases. This CDR3 has 13 residues. CDR1 is SGDLS and CDR2 is YYNGEE in the germline V gene. The CDR3: CASGTVPNGEQFF. The CDR3 DNA reads TGTGCCAGCGGGACCGTTCCGAACGGTGAGCAGTTCTTC.

This chain links TRBV20-1 with TRBJ2-1, with 9 bases that match TRBD2. Germline CDR1 DFQATT, CDR2 SNEGSKA (reference sequence). This CDR3 comprises 14 residues. Unmatched junction bases numbered 5, after V lost 8 bases and J lost 0 bases. The chain's CDR3 is CSHSGRPSYNEQFF. In nucleotides, the CDR3 is TGCAGTCATAGCGGGAGACCCTCCTACAATGAGCAGTTCTTC.

This clonotype was counted between two and nine times. The V and J genes are TRBV12-3 or TRBV12-4 and TRBJ1-5; D is ambiguous. The V end was cut by 4 bases, the J end by 9 bases, with 7 bases between. The CDR3 length is 11 residues. The CDR3, as DNA: TGTGCCAGCAGTTCTGGATGGCCCCAGCATTTT. It codes for CASSSGWPQHF.

The V gene is TRBV20-1, the J gene TRBJ1-1, with 11 bases identical to TRBD1. There are 13 residues in the CDR3. Germline V gene sequence: CDR1 DFQATT, CDR2 SNEGSKA (reference sequence). Losses at the gene ends were 5 bases for V and 8 bases for J; bases not matched to a gene: 7. Written as DNA, the CDR3 is TGCAGTGCTCCAGGACAGGGGGCATGGGAAGCTTTCTTT. The encoded protein is CSAPGQGAWEAFF.

This clonotype turned up a few times. V usage is TRBV6-2 or TRBV6-3 and J usage is TRBJ1-1; D perhaps matches TRBD1 (5 bases). This CDR3 contains 14 residues. V was cut by 5 bases and J by 7 bases, with 17 bases left in between. In germline, CDR1 is MNHEY, CDR2 SVGEGT. CDR3: CASSRGVRTLEAFF. Written as DNA, the CDR3 is TGTGCCAGCAGTCGAGGGGTGAGGACTCTTGAAGCTTTCTTT.

This clonotype has just a few counts. This chain links TRBV20-1 with TRBJ2-1, with a possible D match to TRBD2 (6 bases). Germline assignment: CDR1 DFQATT and CDR2 SNEGSKA (reference sequence). V was clipped by 6 bases and J by 5 bases, with 11 bases between them. This CDR3 region has 12 residues. The CDR3 loop is CSARDFDNEQFF. CDR3 coding DNA: TGCAGTGCCCGGGACTTCGACAATGAGCAGTTCTTC.

The chain is built from TRBV11-1 and TRBJ2-5; the D gene could be TRBD1 or TRBD2 (5 bases each). Germline assignment: CDR1 SGHAT and CDR2 FQDESV (reference sequence). This CDR3 comprises 13 residues. V shed 5 bases and J shed 1 base, with 8 bases lying between them. This chain's CDR3 is CASSRGSQETQYF. The CDR3 nucleotides are TGTGCCAGCAGCCGGGGCTCCCAAGAGACCCAGTACTTC.

V is TRBV12-3 or TRBV12-4 and J is TRBJ2-7; TRBD2 aligns across 7 bases. The CDR3 contains 15 residues. The junction had 12 bases not matched to a gene; V was cut back by 6 bases and J by 4 bases. CDR3 in DNA: TGTGCCAGCAGATACCGACTAGCTAGGGAATACGAGCAGTACTTC. Protein sequence: CASRYRLAREYEQYF.

V gene TRBV7-9 combines with J gene TRBJ2-7, with a possible D match to TRBD1 (6 bases). Trimming stripped 5 bases from V and 1 base from J, with 15 bases between. CDR1 SEHNR and CDR2 FQNEAQ come from the germline V gene (reference sequence). The CDR3 totals 15 residues. This CDR3 reads CASSLQGSASYEQYF. CDR3 nucleotide sequence: TGTGCCAGCAGCCTACAGGGCTCCGCGTCCTACGAGCAGTACTTC.

This clonotype was picked up many times. The DNA of the CDR3 is TGTGCCAGCAGCTTATATCAGCTGATGAATCCCACAGATACGCAGTATTTT. Protein sequence: CASSLYQLMNPTDTQYF. The chain uses TRBV7-3 and TRBJ2-3; D uncertain. Per the germline V gene, CDR1 is SGHTA and CDR2 is FQGTGA. V lost 2 bases, J lost 2 bases, and 17 bases lay in between. CDR3 length: 17 residues.

The sample holds a few counts of this clonotype. The V and J genes are TRBV12-3 or TRBV12-4 and TRBJ2-2; no definite D call. V lost 1 base and J lost 5, with 11 bases in between. The CDR3 spans 15 residues. DNA of the CDR3: TGTGCCAGCAGTTTAGGTGGCAGGAAAACCGGGGAGCTGTTTTTT. This gives the protein CASSLGGRKTGELFF.

In DNA form, the CDR3 reads TGCGCCAGCAGCCAAGATCTTCCCGGGAGGGTCTTCACCGGGGAGCTGTTTTTT. It codes for CASSQDLPGRVFTGELFF. The chain uses TRBV4-3 and TRBJ2-2; 8 bases agree with TRBD2. Germline values: CDR1 LGHNA, CDR2 YSLEER. The trim removed 0 bases at V and 4 bases at J, leaving 10 bases unmatched. CDR3 length: 18 amino acids.

This clonotype has ten or more counts. The chain combines TRBV11-2 with TRBJ2-2; D not resolved. Trimming removed 3 bases at V and 9 bases at J, with 11 bases between. This CDR3 is 13 amino acids long. CDR1 SGHAT and CDR2 FQNNGV come from the germline V gene. For the CDR3, the DNA is TGTGCCAGCAGCTTCGGCCGCACGCGGGAGCTGTTTTTT. As protein: CASSFGRTRELFF. The whole variable domain, remainder taken from reference TRBV11-2 and TRBJ2-2, is EAGVAQSPRYKIIEKRQSVAFWCNPISGHATLYWYQQILGQGPKLLIQFQNNGVVDDSQLPKDRFSAERLKGVDSTLKIQPAKLEDSAVYLCASSFGRTRELFFGEGSRLTVL.

This clonotype was counted ten times or more. The rearrangement joins TRBV29-1 to TRBJ2-6; 10 bases are shared with TRBD1. V dropped 8 bases and J dropped 3; count of bases not matched to a gene: 4. The CDR3 consists of 14 residues. CDR1 and CDR2 (germline): SQVTM, ANQGSEA. The CDR3 protein is CSHDRGHGANVLTF. CDR3 DNA sequence: TGCAGCCATGACAGGGGGCATGGGGCCAACGTCCTGACTTTC.

This chain joins TRBV5-5 and TRBJ2-7, with TRBD1 matching 7 bases. CDR1 is SGHKS and CDR2 is YYEKEE in the germline V gene (reference sequence). The CDR3 runs 15 residues. Trimming took 2 bases from V and 3 from J; bases not matched to a gene: 8. Here the CDR3 reads CASSLVQGTHYEQYF. The CDR3 DNA is TGTGCCAGCAGCTTAGTACAGGGGACCCACTACGAGCAGTACTTC.

Only a few counts were recorded for this clonotype. The rearrangement joins TRBV2 to TRBJ2-5; D is unclear. The germline CDR1 and CDR2 sequences are SNHLY and FYNNEI. Between the trimmed V and J ends, which lost 2 bases and 10 bases, there was a span of 11 bases. The CDR3 covers 12 residues. CDR3 sequence: CASSEKFLGQYF. CDR3 nucleotide sequence: TGTGCCAGCAGTGAAAAATTTTTGGGCCAGTACTTC.

There are many counts of this clonotype. V is TRBV20-1 and J is TRBJ2-2, with 11 bases lining up with TRBD2. CDR3 size: 18 residues. Unmatched junction bases numbered 12, after V lost 3 bases and J lost 3 bases. Germline CDR1 DFQATT, CDR2 SNEGSKA (reference sequence). CDR3 region: CSASSPTSGIQDTGELFF. CDR3 bases: TGCAGTGCTAGTTCACCGACTAGCGGGATCCAGGACACCGGGGAGCTGTTTTTT.

The chain has TRBV7-9 and TRBJ2-5; D gene uncertain. The CDR3 consists of 13 residues. Per the germline V gene, CDR1 is SEHNR and CDR2 is FQNEAQ (reference sequence). V lost 6 bases, J lost 4 bases, and 12 bases lay in between. The CDR3 is CASRRFVAETQYF. In nucleotides, the CDR3 is TGTGCCAGCAGGCGGTTCGTAGCAGAGACCCAGTACTTC.

This clonotype was observed a handful of times. V is TRBV4-3 and J is TRBJ2-1, with D possibly being TRBD2 (6 bases). Trimming stripped 4 bases from V and 0 bases from J, with 16 bases between. Germline V gene sequence: CDR1 LGHNA, CDR2 YSLEER. This CDR3 has 17 residues. The CDR3 DNA reads TGCGCCAGCAGCCCCCCGGGTCGGGACTTCTCCTACAATGAGCAGTTCTTC. Amino acid sequence: CASSPPGRDFSYNEQFF.

This clonotype was detected a few times. The genes are TRBV5-6 and TRBJ1-1, with D possibly being TRBD1 (5 bases). CDR1 is SGHDT, CDR2 YYEEEE, per germline. Trimming took off 5 bases at V and 4 bases at J, with 15 bases between the two ends. This CDR3 region has 14 residues. CDR3 nucleotides: TGTGCCAGCAGTAATCTGGGGGAGGCCACTGAAGCTTTCTTT. Translating it yields CASSNLGEATEAFF.